Included here is one T cell receptor (beta chain) sequence, with context. CDR3 size: 15 residues. Germline lookup yields CDR1 MNHEY and CDR2 SMNVEV (reference sequence). The ends were cut back, 1 base at V and 7 bases at J, with 14 bases in the middle. This record belongs to a study of blood T cell repertoires in COVID-19. Under the authors' procedure: Estimated nucleated cell counts came from reference gene primer amplification. TCRdb's copy holds only in-frame clones and misses some; the assay was immunoSEQ multiplex PCR. Clonal size and the V and J genes are those of that table, whereas D and trimming came from the DNA. Altogether under 200,000 clones are present, 86% being singletons, with the ten largest covering 6% to 7.5%.

The clonotype was recovered from a woman older than 75 in a cohort sampled during active or convalescent COVID-19. The chain has TRBV27 and TRBJ1-5; D perhaps matches TRBD1 (5 bases). The material sequenced was peripheral blood. Here the CDR3 DNA reads TGTGCCAGCAGTTTATACGGGGGAAGGGCCCAGCCCCAGCATTTT. Translated: CASSLYGGRAQPQHF.